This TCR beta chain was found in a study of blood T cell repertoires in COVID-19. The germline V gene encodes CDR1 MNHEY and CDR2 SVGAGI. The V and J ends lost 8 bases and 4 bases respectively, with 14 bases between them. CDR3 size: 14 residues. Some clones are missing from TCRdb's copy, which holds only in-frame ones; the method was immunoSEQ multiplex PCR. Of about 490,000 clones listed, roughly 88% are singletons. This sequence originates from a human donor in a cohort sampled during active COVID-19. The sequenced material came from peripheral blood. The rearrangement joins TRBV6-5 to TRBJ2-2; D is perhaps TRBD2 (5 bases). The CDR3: CASAKTAGTGELFF. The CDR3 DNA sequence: TGTGCCAGCGCGAAAACGGCGGGCACCGGGGAGCTGTTTTTT.